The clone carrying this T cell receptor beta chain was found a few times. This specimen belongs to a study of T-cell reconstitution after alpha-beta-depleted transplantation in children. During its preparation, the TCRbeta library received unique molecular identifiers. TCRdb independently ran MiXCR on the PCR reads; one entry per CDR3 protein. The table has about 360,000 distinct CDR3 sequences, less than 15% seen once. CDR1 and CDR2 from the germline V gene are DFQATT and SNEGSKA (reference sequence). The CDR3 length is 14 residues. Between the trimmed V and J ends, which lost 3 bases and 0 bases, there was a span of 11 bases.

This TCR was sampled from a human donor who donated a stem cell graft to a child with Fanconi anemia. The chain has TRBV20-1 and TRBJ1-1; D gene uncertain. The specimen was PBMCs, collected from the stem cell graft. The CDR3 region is CSASSPGMNTEAFF. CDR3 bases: TGCAGTGCTAGCTCCCCGGGGATGAACACTGAAGCTTTCTTT.